The present TCR beta chain was sequenced within a study of identical twins. Germline V gene sequence: CDR1 SQVTM, CDR2 ANQGSEA. Trimming removed 6 bases from V and 3 bases from J, with 12 bases in between. The CDR3 contains 12 residues. This clonotype was seen a few times. The antigen is undetermined. Using its own MiXCR run on the 5' RACE reads, TCRdb lists one record per CDR3 protein. The sample has more than 350,000 distinct CDR3 sequences, 9% to 10% seen once; the top ten hold 7.5% to 9.5%. Notes on the study in general: The study reached conclusions through statistical analysis that was cross-sectional, not following the same donors.

This TCR was sampled from a woman between 45 and 65 years old in good health. The chain is built from TRBV29-1 and TRBJ2-7; D call uncertain. Sequencing was carried out using naive T cells sorted from blood. CDR3 region: CSVFTVGYEQYF. CDR3 in DNA: TGCAGCGTCTTTACGGTAGGCTACGAGCAGTACTTC.